These T cell receptor beta chains were read from a single sample in a study of blood T cell repertoires in COVID-19. Produced via immunoSEQ multiplex PCR; TCRdb's table is partial and in-frame only. In the table there are about 250,000 clones, roughly 85% of which are singletons. Sample: peripheral blood. These receptor sequences come from a man aged 45-65 years with active or convalescent COVID-19. Each CDR3 is given with its conserved first and last residue. D genes are given only for firm matches. Clone size, where shown, is once, few, many, or a class for clones that have expanded.

j_call: TRBJ1-5; d_call: -; clone_size: -; v_call: TRBV6-5; cdr3_nt: TGTGCCAGCAGTCCGGGGAGCCCCAATCAGCCCCAGCATTTT; cdr3_aa: CASSPGSPNQPQHF
j_call: TRBJ2-7; d_call: TRBD2; clone_size: -; v_call: TRBV10-3; cdr3_nt: TGTGCCACCTCCCGGACTAGCGGGAACTACGAGCAGTACTTC; cdr3_aa: CATSRTSGNYEQYF
j_call: TRBJ2-2; d_call: TRBD2; clone_size: -; v_call: TRBV2; cdr3_nt: TGTGCCAGCAGTCGGACTAGCGGGAGCACCGGGGAGCTGTTTTTT; cdr3_aa: CASSRTSGSTGELFF
j_call: TRBJ1-2; d_call: -; clone_size: few; v_call: TRBV5-8; cdr3_nt: TGTGCCAGCAGCTTGGACAGGGTAACCTATGGCTACACCTTC; cdr3_aa: CASSLDRVTYGYTF
j_call: TRBJ1-1; d_call: -; clone_size: -; v_call: TRBV19; cdr3_nt: TGTGCCAGTACCGAATGGGGGGGAATGAACACTGAAGCTTTCTTT; cdr3_aa: CASTEWGGMNTEAFF
j_call: TRBJ2-2; d_call: -; clone_size: -; v_call: TRBV3-1/TRBV3-2; cdr3_nt: TGTGCCAGCAGCCGGGGACTTTACACCGGGGAGCTGTTTTTT; cdr3_aa: CASSRGLYTGELFF
j_call: TRBJ2-1; d_call: -; clone_size: -; v_call: TRBV11-2; cdr3_nt: TGTGCCAGCAGCTTGCCCCGGGAGAACAATGAGCAGTTCTTC; cdr3_aa: CASSLPRENNEQFF
j_call: TRBJ1-2; d_call: -; clone_size: -; v_call: TRBV9; cdr3_nt: TGTGCCAGCAGCACCCAGAGGACAGCCCTCATCACCTTC; cdr3_aa: CASSTQRTALITF
j_call: TRBJ1-4; d_call: -; clone_size: -; v_call: TRBV2; cdr3_nt: TGTGCCAGCAGCCAAGGGCAGGGTGGTGAAAAACTGTTTTTT; cdr3_aa: CASSQGQGGEKLFF
j_call: TRBJ2-5; d_call: TRBD2; clone_size: few; v_call: TRBV6-5; cdr3_nt: TGTGCCAGCAGTAACCCCGGACTAGCGGGGGAGACCCAGTACTTC; cdr3_aa: CASSNPGLAGETQYF
j_call: TRBJ2-4; d_call: -; clone_size: once; v_call: TRBV27; cdr3_nt: TGTGCCAGCAGGGGGGCTAGTTCCGTCAAAAACATTCAGTACTTC; cdr3_aa: CASRGASSVKNIQYF
j_call: TRBJ2-7; d_call: -; clone_size: -; v_call: TRBV28; cdr3_nt: TGTGCCAGCAGGGCACCGGGACTTACCAGCTCCTACGAGCAGTACTTC; cdr3_aa: CASRAPGLTSSYEQYF
j_call: TRBJ2-3; d_call: -; clone_size: -; v_call: TRBV6-5; cdr3_nt: TGTGCCTCGGCTAGCGGCACAGATACGCAGTATTTT; cdr3_aa: CASASGTDTQYF
j_call: TRBJ2-7; d_call: TRBD1; clone_size: -; v_call: TRBV19; cdr3_nt: TGTGCCAGTAGTCCCCGGACAGGAGTGGGGGAGCAGTACTTC; cdr3_aa: CASSPRTGVGEQYF
j_call: TRBJ1-6; d_call: TRBD1; clone_size: -; v_call: TRBV27; cdr3_nt: TGTGCCAGCAGTTATTGGGGACAGAATAATTCACCCCTCCACTTT; cdr3_aa: CASSYWGQNNSPLHF
j_call: TRBJ2-5; d_call: TRBD1; clone_size: -; v_call: TRBV24-1; cdr3_nt: TGTGCCACCAGTGAGACAGGGGGCAGGGAGACCCAGTACTTC; cdr3_aa: CATSETGGRETQYF
j_call: TRBJ2-7; d_call: -; clone_size: -; v_call: TRBV7-7; cdr3_nt: TGTGCCAGCAGCTTATACGGGCAAGGGGACGAGCAGTACTTC; cdr3_aa: CASSLYGQGDEQYF
j_call: TRBJ2-3; d_call: TRBD1; clone_size: once; v_call: TRBV14; cdr3_nt: TGTGCCAGCAGCCAAGATTGGGGACAGGGTCCCTACACAGATACGCAGTATTTT; cdr3_aa: CASSQDWGQGPYTDTQYF
j_call: TRBJ2-1; d_call: TRBD1; clone_size: -; v_call: TRBV29-1; cdr3_nt: TGCAGCGTTGAGAGGACAGGGGGTGTTGAGCAGTTCTTC; cdr3_aa: CSVERTGGVEQFF
j_call: TRBJ1-1; d_call: -; clone_size: -; v_call: TRBV5-1; cdr3_nt: TGCGCCAGCACGTCTGGCGGGACGAACACTGAAGCTTTCTTT; cdr3_aa: CASTSGGTNTEAFF
j_call: TRBJ1-2; d_call: TRBD1; clone_size: -; v_call: TRBV5-4; cdr3_nt: TGTGCCAGCAGCTTTTATGGGACAGGGGGTTCCGGGGGCTACACCTTC; cdr3_aa: CASSFYGTGGSGGYTF
j_call: TRBJ2-3; d_call: -; clone_size: -; v_call: TRBV11-2; cdr3_nt: TGTGCCAGCAGTTTCGCGGCCCACACAGATACGCAGTATTTT; cdr3_aa: CASSFAAHTDTQYF
j_call: TRBJ1-2; d_call: -; clone_size: -; v_call: TRBV28; cdr3_nt: TGTGCCAGCAACTCACCGGGAAGGAACTATGGCTACACCTTC; cdr3_aa: CASNSPGRNYGYTF
j_call: TRBJ2-1; d_call: -; clone_size: -; v_call: TRBV28; cdr3_nt: TGTGCCAGCGGAGGACGGTGGGGTGAGCAGTTCTTC; cdr3_aa: CASGGRWGEQFF
j_call: TRBJ2-2; d_call: -; clone_size: -; v_call: TRBV21-1; cdr3_nt: TGTGCCACCAGGGGCACGGAATCCCAGGGGTTAAACACCGGGGAGCTGTTTTTT; cdr3_aa: CATRGTESQGLNTGELFF
j_call: TRBJ2-1; d_call: TRBD2; clone_size: once; v_call: TRBV19; cdr3_nt: TGTGCCAGTAACACGGGAGGGGTCGACAATGAGCAGTTCTTC; cdr3_aa: CASNTGGVDNEQFF
j_call: TRBJ2-2; d_call: -; clone_size: -; v_call: TRBV9; cdr3_nt: TGTGCCAGCCGGCAGGGAGGAACCGGGGAGCTGTTTTTT; cdr3_aa: CASRQGGTGELFF
j_call: TRBJ1-4; d_call: -; clone_size: -; v_call: TRBV4-3; cdr3_nt: TGCGCCAGCAGCCAAGACCATTCGCGGGCCACCGGAACCGAAAAACTGTTTTTT; cdr3_aa: CASSQDHSRATGTEKLFF
j_call: TRBJ2-2; d_call: -; clone_size: -; v_call: TRBV5-1; cdr3_nt: TGCGCCAGCAGCTTGAGGGGACATGTAACCGGGGAGCTGTTTTTT; cdr3_aa: CASSLRGHVTGELFF
j_call: TRBJ2-5; d_call: -; clone_size: -; v_call: TRBV4-1; cdr3_nt: TGCGCCAGCAGTCCTCAGGGGGGAGAGACCCAGTACTTC; cdr3_aa: CASSPQGGETQYF
j_call: TRBJ1-1; d_call: -; clone_size: -; v_call: TRBV7-9; cdr3_nt: TGTGCCAGCAGCTTAGGCGGGGCAAAAAACACTGAAGCTTTCTTT; cdr3_aa: CASSLGGAKNTEAFF
j_call: TRBJ2-1; d_call: TRBD2; clone_size: -; v_call: TRBV6-5; cdr3_nt: TGTGCCAGCAGGTCGACTAGCCTCACCTACAATGAGCAGTTCTTC; cdr3_aa: CASRSTSLTYNEQFF
j_call: TRBJ2-1; d_call: -; clone_size: -; v_call: TRBV28; cdr3_nt: TGTGCCAGCAGGAGCCCGTACGACAGGCTTGGTGATCCGTACAATGAGCAGTTCTTC; cdr3_aa: CASRSPYDRLGDPYNEQFF
j_call: TRBJ2-3; d_call: TRBD2; clone_size: -; v_call: TRBV4-1; cdr3_nt: TGCGCCAGCAGCCAAGAGGGGGCTAGCGGGCTGAATACGCAGTATTTT; cdr3_aa: CASSQEGASGLNTQYF
j_call: TRBJ2-2; d_call: -; clone_size: few; v_call: TRBV20-1; cdr3_nt: TGCAGTGCTAGTAGGGCGGGGAACACCGGGGAGCTGTTTTTT; cdr3_aa: CSASRAGNTGELFF
j_call: TRBJ2-5; d_call: TRBD1; clone_size: -; v_call: TRBV12-3/TRBV12-4; cdr3_nt: TGTGCCAGCAGCCAGGACAGGGGTCAGACCCAGTACTTC; cdr3_aa: CASSQDRGQTQYF
j_call: TRBJ1-5; d_call: -; clone_size: -; v_call: TRBV30; cdr3_nt: TGTGCCTGGAGTGTCAAGATAACGGGGCAGCCCCAGCATTTT; cdr3_aa: CAWSVKITGQPQHF
j_call: TRBJ2-7; d_call: TRBD1; clone_size: -; v_call: TRBV6-2/TRBV6-3; cdr3_nt: TGTGCCAGCAGTTCCAACAGGGGGCCCTACGAGCAGTACTTC; cdr3_aa: CASSSNRGPYEQYF
j_call: TRBJ2-1; d_call: TRBD2; clone_size: -; v_call: TRBV6-6; cdr3_nt: TGTGCCAGCAGTTGGGGGGGGACGGGACCTAATGAGCAGTTCTTC; cdr3_aa: CASSWGGTGPNEQFF
j_call: TRBJ2-7; d_call: -; clone_size: few; v_call: TRBV27; cdr3_nt: TGTGCCAGCAGAACCGCGAGTAGCTCCTACGAGCAGTACTTC; cdr3_aa: CASRTASSSYEQYF
j_call: TRBJ1-5; d_call: -; clone_size: -; v_call: TRBV19; cdr3_nt: TGTGCCAGTAGTAGCGGACTGTATAGCAATCAGCCCCAGCATTTT; cdr3_aa: CASSSGLYSNQPQHF
j_call: TRBJ1-1; d_call: TRBD1; clone_size: -; v_call: TRBV7-9; cdr3_nt: TGTGCCAGCAGCCCAGTGGGGACAGGGGCTTTCTTT; cdr3_aa: CASSPVGTGAFF
j_call: TRBJ1-6; d_call: -; clone_size: -; v_call: TRBV3-1/TRBV3-2; cdr3_nt: TGTGCCAGCAGCCAAGCTTTGGGAGATAATTCACCCCTCCACTTT; cdr3_aa: CASSQALGDNSPLHF
j_call: TRBJ1-1; d_call: TRBD1; clone_size: -; v_call: TRBV5-4; cdr3_nt: TGTGCCAGCAGCCCGGGGACAGGGATCGATCACACTGAAGCTTTCTTT; cdr3_aa: CASSPGTGIDHTEAFF
j_call: TRBJ2-2; d_call: -; clone_size: once; v_call: TRBV19; cdr3_nt: TGTGCCAGTAGTCCCCTCGGGCAGGACACAAACACCGGGGAGCTGTTTTTT; cdr3_aa: CASSPLGQDTNTGELFF
j_call: TRBJ1-5; d_call: -; clone_size: -; v_call: TRBV30; cdr3_nt: TGTGCCTGGAGCGTACGAGGGACCCAGCATTTT; cdr3_aa: CAWSVRGTQHF
j_call: TRBJ1-1; d_call: TRBD1; clone_size: -; v_call: TRBV19; cdr3_nt: TGTGCCAGTAGTATAGATAAAGGGACGGGGGACAGGGAGGATTTCTTT; cdr3_aa: CASSIDKGTGDREDFF
j_call: TRBJ1-2; d_call: TRBD1; clone_size: few; v_call: TRBV3-1/TRBV3-2; cdr3_nt: TGTGCCAGCAGCTTACAGGGGGCAGACGGCTACACCTTC; cdr3_aa: CASSLQGADGYTF
j_call: TRBJ1-1; d_call: -; clone_size: -; v_call: TRBV12-3/TRBV12-4; cdr3_nt: TGTGCCAGTACGGGGGGTTCCTACACTGAAGCTTTCTTT; cdr3_aa: CASTGGSYTEAFF
j_call: TRBJ2-3; d_call: -; clone_size: -; v_call: TRBV12-3/TRBV12-4; cdr3_nt: TGTGCCAGCAGGGAGTCGGGCACAGATACGCAGTATTTT; cdr3_aa: CASRESGTDTQYF
j_call: TRBJ2-1; d_call: -; clone_size: -; v_call: TRBV6-6; cdr3_nt: TGTGCCAGCAGCCCCCAGGGACACTCCTACAATGAGCAGTTCTTC; cdr3_aa: CASSPQGHSYNEQFF
j_call: TRBJ1-1; d_call: TRBD1; clone_size: -; v_call: TRBV28; cdr3_nt: TGTGCCAGCAGTTTACCGGCAGGGGGGTTGAACACTGAAGCTTTCTTT; cdr3_aa: CASSLPAGGLNTEAFF
j_call: TRBJ1-3; d_call: -; clone_size: -; v_call: TRBV6-5; cdr3_nt: TGTGCCAGCAGTCGGGGCGCAGGGGAAAAAAACACCATATATTTT; cdr3_aa: CASSRGAGEKNTIYF